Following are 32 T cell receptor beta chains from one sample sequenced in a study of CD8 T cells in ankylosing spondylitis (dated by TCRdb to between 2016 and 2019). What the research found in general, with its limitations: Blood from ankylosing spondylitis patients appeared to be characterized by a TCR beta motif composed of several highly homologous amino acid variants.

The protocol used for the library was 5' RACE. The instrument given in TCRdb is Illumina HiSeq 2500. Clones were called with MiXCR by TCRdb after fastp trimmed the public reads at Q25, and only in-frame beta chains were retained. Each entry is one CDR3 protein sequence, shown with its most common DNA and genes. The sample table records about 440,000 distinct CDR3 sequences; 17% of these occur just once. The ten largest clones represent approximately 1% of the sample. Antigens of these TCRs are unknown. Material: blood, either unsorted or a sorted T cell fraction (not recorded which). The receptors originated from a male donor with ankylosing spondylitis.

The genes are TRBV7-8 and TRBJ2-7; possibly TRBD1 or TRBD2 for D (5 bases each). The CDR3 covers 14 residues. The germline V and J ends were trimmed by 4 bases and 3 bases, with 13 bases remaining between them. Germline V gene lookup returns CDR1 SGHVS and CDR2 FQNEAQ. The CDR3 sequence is CASSSLEGYYEQYF. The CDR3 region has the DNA TGTGCCAGCAGCTCCCTCGAGGGGTACTACGAGCAGTACTTC.

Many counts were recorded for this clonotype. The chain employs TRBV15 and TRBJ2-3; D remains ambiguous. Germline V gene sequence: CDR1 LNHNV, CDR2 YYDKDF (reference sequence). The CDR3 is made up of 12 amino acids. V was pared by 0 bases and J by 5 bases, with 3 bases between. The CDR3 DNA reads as TGTGCCACCAGCAGAGATCTAGATACGCAGTATTTT. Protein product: CATSRDLDTQYF.

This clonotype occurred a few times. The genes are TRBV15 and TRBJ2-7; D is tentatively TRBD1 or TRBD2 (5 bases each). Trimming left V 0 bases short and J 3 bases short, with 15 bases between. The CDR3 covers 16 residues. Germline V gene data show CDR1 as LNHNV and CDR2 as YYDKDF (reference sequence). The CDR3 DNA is TGTGCCACCAGCAGAGATAGTAGGGGAGTACTCTACGAGCAGTACTTC. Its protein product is CATSRDSRGVLYEQYF.

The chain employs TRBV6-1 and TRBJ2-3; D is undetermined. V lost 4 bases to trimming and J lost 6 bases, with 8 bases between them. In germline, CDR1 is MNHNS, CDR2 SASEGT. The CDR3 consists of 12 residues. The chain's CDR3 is CASSVNGDTQYF. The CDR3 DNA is TGTGCCAGCAGTGTGAACGGGGATACGCAGTATTTT.

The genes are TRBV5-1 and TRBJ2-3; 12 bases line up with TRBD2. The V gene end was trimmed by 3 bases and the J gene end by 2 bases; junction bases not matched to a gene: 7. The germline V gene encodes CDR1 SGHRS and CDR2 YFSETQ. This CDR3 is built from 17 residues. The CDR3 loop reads CASSSLTSGGLTDTQYF. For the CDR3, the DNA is TGCGCCAGCAGCTCCTTGACTAGCGGGGGACTCACAGATACGCAGTATTTT.

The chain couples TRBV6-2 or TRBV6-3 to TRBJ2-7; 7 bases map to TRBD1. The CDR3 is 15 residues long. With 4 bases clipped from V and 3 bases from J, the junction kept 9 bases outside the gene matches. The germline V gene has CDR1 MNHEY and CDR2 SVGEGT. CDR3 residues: CASSSRDSSYYEQYF. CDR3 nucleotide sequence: TGTGCCAGCAGTTCCCGGGACAGCTCTTACTACGAGCAGTACTTC.

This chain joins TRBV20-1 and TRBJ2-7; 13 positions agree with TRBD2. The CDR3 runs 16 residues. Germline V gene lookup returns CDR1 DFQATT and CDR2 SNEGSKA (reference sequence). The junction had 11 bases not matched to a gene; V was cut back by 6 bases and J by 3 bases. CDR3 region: CSATGLAGPRGYEQYF. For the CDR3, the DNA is TGCAGTGCCACGGGACTAGCGGGACCCAGGGGCTACGAGCAGTACTTC.

CDR3 region: CASSQRTGGKTQYF. The DNA of the CDR3 is TGTGCCAGCAGCCAACGGACAGGGGGAAAGACCCAGTACTTC. V gene TRBV3-1 combines with J gene TRBJ2-5, with 10 bases matching TRBD1. Germline assignment: CDR1 LGHDT and CDR2 YNNKEL (reference sequence). This CDR3 has 14 residues. Losses at the gene ends were 2 bases for V and 6 bases for J; bases not matched to a gene: 3.

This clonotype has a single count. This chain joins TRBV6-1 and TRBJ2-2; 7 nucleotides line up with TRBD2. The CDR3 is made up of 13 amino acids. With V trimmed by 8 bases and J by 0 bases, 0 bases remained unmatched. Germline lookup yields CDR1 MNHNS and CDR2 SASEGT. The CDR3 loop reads CASGTTNTGELFF. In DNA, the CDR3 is TGTGCCAGCGGGACTACGAACACCGGGGAGCTGTTTTTT.

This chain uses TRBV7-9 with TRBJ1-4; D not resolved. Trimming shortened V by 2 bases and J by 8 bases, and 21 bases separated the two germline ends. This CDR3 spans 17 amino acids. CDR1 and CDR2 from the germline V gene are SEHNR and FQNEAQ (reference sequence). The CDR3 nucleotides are TGTGCCAGCAGCTTAACTGTACTGACGGTGGGAAGGGAAAAACTGTTTTTT. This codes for CASSLTVLTVGREKLFF.

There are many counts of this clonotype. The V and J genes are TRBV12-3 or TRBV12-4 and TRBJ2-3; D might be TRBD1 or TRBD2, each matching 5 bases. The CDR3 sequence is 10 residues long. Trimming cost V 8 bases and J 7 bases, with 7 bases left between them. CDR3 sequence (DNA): TGTGCCAGCGGGGGATATACGCAGTATTTT. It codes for CASGGYTQYF.

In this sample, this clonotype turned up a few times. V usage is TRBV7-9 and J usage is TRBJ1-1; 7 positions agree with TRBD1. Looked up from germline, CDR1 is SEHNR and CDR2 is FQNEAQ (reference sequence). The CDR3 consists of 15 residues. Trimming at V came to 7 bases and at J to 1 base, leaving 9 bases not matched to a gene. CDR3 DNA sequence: TGTGCCAGCACAACCGAGGGGGCAGGGAACACTGAAGCTTTCTTT. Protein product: CASTTEGAGNTEAFF.

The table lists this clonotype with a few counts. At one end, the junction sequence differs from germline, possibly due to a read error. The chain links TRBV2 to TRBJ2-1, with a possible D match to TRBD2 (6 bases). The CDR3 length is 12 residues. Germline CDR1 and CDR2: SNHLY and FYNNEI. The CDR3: CASSEGLLGGLF. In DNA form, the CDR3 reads TGTGCCAGCAGTGAGGGACTGTTAGGAGGGCTCTTC.

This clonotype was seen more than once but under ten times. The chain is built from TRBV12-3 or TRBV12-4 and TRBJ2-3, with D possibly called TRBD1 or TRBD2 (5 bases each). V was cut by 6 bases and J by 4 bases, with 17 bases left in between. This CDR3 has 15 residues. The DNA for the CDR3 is TGTGCCAGCAGCCTACCCGGGGCGTTTTCAGATACGCAGTATTTT. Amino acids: CASSLPGAFSDTQYF.

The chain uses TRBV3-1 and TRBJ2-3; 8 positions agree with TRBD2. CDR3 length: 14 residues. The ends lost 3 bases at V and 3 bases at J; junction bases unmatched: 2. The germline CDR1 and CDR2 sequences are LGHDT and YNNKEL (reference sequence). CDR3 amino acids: CASSHGLATDTQYF. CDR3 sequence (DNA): TGTGCCAGCAGCCATGGACTAGCAACAGATACGCAGTATTTT.

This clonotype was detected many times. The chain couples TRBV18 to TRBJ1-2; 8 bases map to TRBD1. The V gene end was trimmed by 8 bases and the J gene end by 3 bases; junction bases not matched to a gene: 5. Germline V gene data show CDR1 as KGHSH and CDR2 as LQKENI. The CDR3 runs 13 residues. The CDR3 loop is CASSPDRDYGYTF. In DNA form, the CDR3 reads TGTGCCAGCAGTCCGGACAGGGACTATGGCTACACCTTC.

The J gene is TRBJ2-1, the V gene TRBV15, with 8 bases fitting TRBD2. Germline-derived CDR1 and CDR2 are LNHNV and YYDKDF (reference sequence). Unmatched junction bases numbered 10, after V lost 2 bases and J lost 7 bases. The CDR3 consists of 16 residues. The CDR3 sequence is CATSRLSGVSPNEQFF. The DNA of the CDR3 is TGTGCCACCAGCAGACTTAGCGGGGTGAGCCCTAATGAGCAGTTCTTC.

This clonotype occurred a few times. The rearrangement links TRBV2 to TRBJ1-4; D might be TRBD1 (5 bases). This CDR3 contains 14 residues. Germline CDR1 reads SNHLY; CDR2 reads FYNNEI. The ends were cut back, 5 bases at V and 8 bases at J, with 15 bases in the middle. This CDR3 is CASSRSRGREKLFF. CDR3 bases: TGTGCCAGCAGTCGATCCCGGGGACGAGAAAAACTGTTTTTT. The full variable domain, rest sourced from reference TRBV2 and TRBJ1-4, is EPEVTQTPSHQVTQMGQEVILRCVPISNHLYFYWYRQILGQKVEFLVSFYNNEISEKSEIFDDQFSVERPDGSNFTLKIRSTKLEDSAMYFCASSRSRGREKLFFGSGTQLSVL.

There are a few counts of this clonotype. CDR3 residues: CASSQRPGGNYNEQFF. DNA for the CDR3: TGTGCCAGCAGCCAGCGCCCGGGAGGTAATTACAATGAGCAGTTCTTC. The chain carries TRBV7-9 and TRBJ2-1, with 7 nucleotides matching TRBD2. The CDR3 consists of 16 residues. V lost 5 bases, J lost 4 bases, and 11 bases stayed unmatched. Germline V gene sequence: CDR1 SEHNR, CDR2 FQNEAQ (reference sequence).

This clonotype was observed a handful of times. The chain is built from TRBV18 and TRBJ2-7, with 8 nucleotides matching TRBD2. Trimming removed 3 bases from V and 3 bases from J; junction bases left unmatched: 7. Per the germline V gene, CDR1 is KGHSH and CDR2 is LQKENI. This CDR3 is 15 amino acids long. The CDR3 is CASSPGVAGIYEQYF. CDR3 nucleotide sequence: TGTGCCAGCTCACCCGGGGTAGCGGGGATCTACGAGCAGTACTTC.

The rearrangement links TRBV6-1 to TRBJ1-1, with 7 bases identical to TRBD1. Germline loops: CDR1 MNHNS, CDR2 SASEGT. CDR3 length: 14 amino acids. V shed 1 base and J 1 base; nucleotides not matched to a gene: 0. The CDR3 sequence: CASSEDRGNTEAFF. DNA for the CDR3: TGTGCCAGCAGTGAAGACAGGGGGAACACTGAAGCTTTCTTT.

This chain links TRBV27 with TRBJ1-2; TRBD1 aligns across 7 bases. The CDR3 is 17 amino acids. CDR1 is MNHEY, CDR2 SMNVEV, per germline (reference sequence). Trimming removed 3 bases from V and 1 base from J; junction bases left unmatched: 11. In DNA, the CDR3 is TGTGCCAGCAGTTTCCTTCCCCCGGGACAGCATAACTATGGCTACACCTTC. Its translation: CASSFLPPGQHNYGYTF.

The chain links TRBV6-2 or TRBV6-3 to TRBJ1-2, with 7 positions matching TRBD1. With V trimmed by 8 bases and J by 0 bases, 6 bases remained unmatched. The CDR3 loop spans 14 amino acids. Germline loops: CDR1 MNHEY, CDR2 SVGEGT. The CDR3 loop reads CASRSGGANYGYTF. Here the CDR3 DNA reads TGTGCCAGCCGTTCAGGGGGAGCTAACTATGGCTACACCTTC.

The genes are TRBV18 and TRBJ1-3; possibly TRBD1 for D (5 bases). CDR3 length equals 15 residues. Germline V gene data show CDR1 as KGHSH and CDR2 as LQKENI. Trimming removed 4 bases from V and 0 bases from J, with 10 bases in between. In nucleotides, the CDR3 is TGTGCCAGCTCACGCCAGGGACGCTCTGGAAACACCATATATTTT. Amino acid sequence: CASSRQGRSGNTIYF.

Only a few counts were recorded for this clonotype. The CDR3 spells CASSQGQRLSYNEQFF. CDR3 coding DNA: TGTGCCAGCAGCCAAGGGCAGCGTCTCTCCTACAATGAGCAGTTCTTC. The chain combines TRBV4-2 with TRBJ2-1; D gene ambiguous. This CDR3 is built from 16 residues. V shed 1 base and J shed 0 bases, with 10 bases lying between them. The germline CDR1 and CDR2 sequences are LGHNA and YNFKEQ.

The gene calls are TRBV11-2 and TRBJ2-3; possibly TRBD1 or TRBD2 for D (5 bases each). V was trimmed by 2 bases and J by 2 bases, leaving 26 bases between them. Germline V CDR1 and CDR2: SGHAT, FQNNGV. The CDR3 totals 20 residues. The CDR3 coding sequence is TGTGCCAGCAGCTTACTCCGGGGCTTCGCAGGTGGTATTAACACAGATACGCAGTATTTT. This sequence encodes CASSLLRGFAGGINTDTQYF.

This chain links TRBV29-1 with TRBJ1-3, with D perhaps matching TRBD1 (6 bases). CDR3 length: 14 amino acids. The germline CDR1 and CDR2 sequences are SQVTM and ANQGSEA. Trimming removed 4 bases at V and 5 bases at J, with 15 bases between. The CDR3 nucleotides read TGCAGCGTTGTACTCGGGGGCACCAGAAACACCATATATTTT. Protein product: CSVVLGGTRNTIYF.

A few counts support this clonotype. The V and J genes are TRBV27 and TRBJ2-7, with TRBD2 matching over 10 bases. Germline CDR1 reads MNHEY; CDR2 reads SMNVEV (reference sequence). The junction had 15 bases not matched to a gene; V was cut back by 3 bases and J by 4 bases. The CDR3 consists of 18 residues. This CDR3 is CASSLGQGSGRAAYEQYF. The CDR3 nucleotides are TGTGCCAGCAGTTTGGGGCAGGGGAGCGGGAGGGCCGCGTACGAGCAGTACTTC.

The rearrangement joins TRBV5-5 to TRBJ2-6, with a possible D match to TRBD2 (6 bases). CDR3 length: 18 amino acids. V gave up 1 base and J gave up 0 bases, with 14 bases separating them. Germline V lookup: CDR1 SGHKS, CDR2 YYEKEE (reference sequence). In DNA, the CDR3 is TGTGCCAGCAGCTTGCTCCGGGGGATAAGCTCTGGGGCCAACGTCCTGACTTTC. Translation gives CASSLLRGISSGANVLTF.

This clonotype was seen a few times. CDR3 region: CASSLGTHLNTEAFF. CDR3 DNA: TGCGCCAGCAGCTTGGGGACACACCTGAACACTGAAGCTTTCTTT. The V and J genes are TRBV5-1 and TRBJ1-1; the D gene is possibly TRBD1 (5 bases). The V end lost 0 bases, the J end lost 0 bases, and 9 bases lay between the germline ends. Germline lookup yields CDR1 SGHRS and CDR2 YFSETQ. CDR3 length: 15 amino acids. The entire variable domain, with the rest obtained from reference TRBV5-1 and TRBJ1-1, is as follows: KAGVTQTPRYLIKTRGQQVTLSCSPISGHRSVSWYQQTPGQGLQFLFEYFSETQRNKGNFPGRFSGRQFSNSRSEMNVSTLELGDSALYLCASSLGTHLNTEAFFGQGTRLTVV.

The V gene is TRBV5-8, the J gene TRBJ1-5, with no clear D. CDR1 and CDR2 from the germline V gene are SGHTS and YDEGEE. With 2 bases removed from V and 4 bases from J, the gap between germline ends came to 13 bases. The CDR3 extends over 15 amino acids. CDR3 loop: CASSFRQSGNQPQHF. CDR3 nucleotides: TGTGCCAGCAGCTTTAGGCAGTCGGGAAATCAGCCCCAGCATTTT.

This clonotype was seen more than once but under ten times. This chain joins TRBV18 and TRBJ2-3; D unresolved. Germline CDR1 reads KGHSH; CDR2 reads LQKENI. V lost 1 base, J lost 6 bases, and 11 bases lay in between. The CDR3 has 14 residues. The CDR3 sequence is CASSPLPPPDTQYF. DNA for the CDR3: TGTGCCAGCTCACCACTACCGCCCCCGGATACGCAGTATTTT.